Listed below are T cell receptor beta chains from one sample, sequenced in a study of T cell repertoires in cytomegalovirus infection. TCRdb re-called the reads through MiXCR, storing one row per CDR3 protein. This table has some 300,000 distinct CDR3 sequences, around 9.1% appearing once. What was sequenced was PBMCs. The receptors were sampled from a human donor in good health (CMV status not recorded). Some clones in this sample may be carry-over from other donors' samples. Each CDR3 is given with its conserved first and last residue. D genes are given only for firm matches. For some rows the clone size is stated as once, few or many, or as a class when expanded; others skip it.

abundance	v_gene	j_gene	d_gene	CDR3aa	CDR3nt
many	TRBV15	TRBJ2-1	TRBD2	CATSRDDFYLWGGGSDEQFF	TGTGCCACCAGCAGAGATGATTTTTATTTGTGGGGGGGTGGGTCGGATGAGCAGTTCTTC
-	TRBV20-1	TRBJ2-5	TRBD2	CSARRASGGGETQYF	TGCAGTGCTAGAAGGGCTAGCGGTGGGGGGGAGACCCAGTACTTC
few	TRBV18	TRBJ1-4	-	CASSPARVGLFF	TGTGCCAGCTCACCTGCCAGGGTGGGACTGTTTTTT
many	TRBV7-2	TRBJ1-1	-	CASSLSRDTEAFF	TGTGCCAGCAGCTTAAGTCGGGACACTGAAGCTTTCTTT
-	TRBV24-1	TRBJ2-6	-	CATSNSGANVLTF	TGTGCCACCAGTAACTCTGGGGCCAACGTCCTGACTTTC
-	TRBV29-1	TRBJ2-2	-	CSAANSGELFF	TGCAGCGCTGCGAATTCCGGGGAGCTGTTTTTT
many	TRBV7-2	TRBJ2-2	-	CASIDRGPTGELFF	TGTGCCAGCATCGACCGTGGCCCCACCGGGGAGCTGTTTTTT
many	TRBV5-5	TRBJ2-7	TRBD1	CASSIQGAHEQYF	TGTGCCAGCAGCATCCAGGGGGCCCACGAGCAGTACTTC
many	TRBV7-2	TRBJ2-7	TRBD1	CASSSRTGYEQYF	TGTGCCAGCAGCTCCAGGACAGGCTACGAGCAGTACTTC
-	TRBV7-6	TRBJ2-7	-	CASSSYQGGYEQYF	TGTGCCAGCAGCAGTTATCAGGGGGGCTACGAGCAGTACTTC
many	TRBV9	TRBJ2-1	-	CASSVLLATTSYNEQFF	TGTGCCAGCAGCGTGTTACTAGCAACGACCTCCTACAATGAGCAGTTCTTC
many	TRBV7-2	TRBJ2-4	TRBD2	CASSFRLAGNIQYF	TGTGCCAGCAGTTTTCGACTAGCGGGGAACATTCAGTACTTC
-	TRBV10-3	TRBJ2-1	TRBD2	CAISAGLSGNSYNEQFF	TGTGCCATCAGTGCCGGACTAAGCGGGAACTCCTACAATGAGCAGTTCTTC
many	TRBV20-1	TRBJ2-1	TRBD1	CSARTPTGGLSNEQFF	TGCAGTGCTAGAACTCCTACAGGGGGCCTTTCCAATGAGCAGTTCTTC